The rows below give T cell receptor beta chains drawn from one sample of a study of T cells in localized non-small cell lung cancer. TCRdb keeps only in-frame clones here, not all; method: immunoSEQ multiplex PCR. The top ten clones hold roughly 15% of a sample with around 100,000 clones, approximately 88% of them seen once. The specimen comprised peripheral blood, sampled before any cancer treatment. These receptors all stem from a man aged 35-69 years with stage I squamous cell lung carcinoma. Both conserved end residues are part of each CDR3. Each record gives: V gene, J gene, D gene, CDR3 length, clone size, CDR3 protein, CDR3 DNA. The D gene is left open where the match is weak. The size entry is marked missing in some rows and otherwise reads once, few, many or a size class.

V gene: TRBV29-1
J gene: TRBJ2-1
D gene: -
CDR3 length: 12
clone size: -
CDR3 protein: CSVAAYNNEQFF
CDR3 DNA: TGCAGCGTTGCGGCCTACAACAATGAGCAGTTCTTC

V gene: TRBV15
J gene: TRBJ1-1
D gene: -
CDR3 length: 14
clone size: once
CDR3 protein: CATSRDLVTSEAFF
CDR3 DNA: TGTGCCACCAGCAGAGATCTCGTGACATCGGAGGCTTTCTTT

V gene: TRBV7-9
J gene: TRBJ1-6
D gene: -
CDR3 length: 16
clone size: -
CDR3 protein: CASSPGTNYNNSPLHF
CDR3 DNA: TGTGCCAGCAGCCCGGGGACGAATTACAATAATTCACCCCTCCACTTT

V gene: TRBV11-2
J gene: TRBJ2-3
D gene: -
CDR3 length: 13
clone size: -
CDR3 protein: CPKSRARGDTQYF
CDR3 DNA: TGTCCCAAGTCCAGGGCCCGGGGAGATACGCAGTATTTT

V gene: TRBV7-2
J gene: TRBJ1-4
D gene: TRBD1
CDR3 length: 14
clone size: -
CDR3 protein: CASSSGQGNEKLFF
CDR3 DNA: TGTGCCAGCAGCTCGGGACAGGGGAACGAAAAACTGTTTTTT

V gene: TRBV30
J gene: TRBJ1-5
D gene: -
CDR3 length: 15
clone size: many
CDR3 protein: CAWSANWGSNQPQHF
CDR3 DNA: TGTGCCTGGAGCGCCAACTGGGGGAGCAATCAGCCCCAGCATTTT

V gene: TRBV7-9
J gene: TRBJ1-1
D gene: -
CDR3 length: 11
clone size: -
CDR3 protein: CASSLNTEAFF
CDR3 DNA: TGTGCCAGCAGCCTTAACACTGAAGCTTTCTTT

V gene: TRBV6-1
J gene: TRBJ1-1
D gene: -
CDR3 length: 14
clone size: -
CDR3 protein: CASSMTAGNTEAFF
CDR3 DNA: TGTGCCAGCAGTATGACAGCGGGTAACACTGAAGCTTTCTTT

V gene: TRBV5-1
J gene: TRBJ1-1
D gene: -
CDR3 length: 14
clone size: -
CDR3 protein: CASSLDRAGTEAFF
CDR3 DNA: TGCGCCAGCAGCTTGGACAGGGCTGGCACTGAAGCTTTCTTT

V gene: TRBV5-1
J gene: TRBJ2-7
D gene: -
CDR3 length: 15
clone size: -
CDR3 protein: CASRAGLALVYEQYF
CDR3 DNA: TGCGCCAGCAGGGCTGGGCTAGCTTTAGTGTACGAGCAGTACTTC

V gene: TRBV7-2
J gene: TRBJ2-5
D gene: TRBD1
CDR3 length: 14
clone size: -
CDR3 protein: CASSVNRGKETQYF
CDR3 DNA: TGTGCCAGCAGCGTCAACAGGGGGAAAGAGACCCAGTACTTC

V gene: TRBV5-1
J gene: TRBJ1-2
D gene: -
CDR3 length: 15
clone size: -
CDR3 protein: CASSLSGETNYGYTF
CDR3 DNA: TGCGCCAGCAGCCTCTCCGGGGAAACTAACTATGGCTACACCTTC

V gene: TRBV2
J gene: TRBJ1-6
D gene: -
CDR3 length: 17
clone size: -
CDR3 protein: CASSLSGRAGTGSPLHF
CDR3 DNA: TGTGCCAGCTCTCTCTCGGGCAGAGCGGGAACAGGTTCACCCCTCCACTTT

V gene: TRBV15
J gene: TRBJ2-3
D gene: -
CDR3 length: 13
clone size: -
CDR3 protein: CATSRDLVVTQYF
CDR3 DNA: TGTGCCACCAGCAGAGATCTAGTCGTTACGCAGTATTTT

V gene: TRBV18
J gene: TRBJ1-3
D gene: TRBD1
CDR3 length: 17
clone size: -
CDR3 protein: CASSPNTGGISGNTIYF
CDR3 DNA: TGTGCCAGCTCACCAAACACAGGGGGAATCTCTGGAAACACCATATATTTT

V gene: TRBV27
J gene: TRBJ1-6
D gene: TRBD1
CDR3 length: 14
clone size: -
CDR3 protein: CASSSGQYNSPLHF
CDR3 DNA: TGTGCCAGCAGTTCGGGACAGTATAATTCACCCCTCCACTTT

V gene: TRBV29-1
J gene: TRBJ2-6
D gene: TRBD1
CDR3 length: 16
clone size: -
CDR3 protein: CSVDPGQDSGANVLTF
CDR3 DNA: TGCAGCGTTGACCCGGGACAGGACTCTGGGGCCAACGTCCTGACTTTC

V gene: TRBV2
J gene: TRBJ2-3
D gene: TRBD1
CDR3 length: 13
clone size: -
CDR3 protein: CASSADRGDTQYF
CDR3 DNA: TGTGCCAGCAGTGCTGACAGGGGAGATACGCAGTATTTT

V gene: TRBV28
J gene: TRBJ1-6
D gene: -
CDR3 length: 14
clone size: -
CDR3 protein: CASSLPGANSPLHF
CDR3 DNA: TGTGCCAGCAGTTTGCCAGGTGCAAATTCACCCCTCCACTTT

V gene: TRBV29-1
J gene: TRBJ1-2
D gene: TRBD1
CDR3 length: 14
clone size: -
CDR3 protein: CSVARGVANYGYTF
CDR3 DNA: TGCAGCGTTGCCAGGGGGGTAGCTAACTATGGCTACACCTTC

V gene: TRBV10-2
J gene: TRBJ1-1
D gene: TRBD1
CDR3 length: 16
clone size: -
CDR3 protein: CASSGGTGGELTEAFF
CDR3 DNA: TGCGCCAGCAGTGGGGGGACAGGGGGCGAGTTGACTGAAGCTTTCTTT

V gene: TRBV6-5
J gene: TRBJ2-4
D gene: -
CDR3 length: 16
clone size: -
CDR3 protein: CASSYAPGTAKNIQYF
CDR3 DNA: TGTGCCAGCAGTTATGCCCCCGGGACGGCCAAAAACATTCAGTACTTC

V gene: TRBV9
J gene: TRBJ1-1
D gene: -
CDR3 length: 14
clone size: -
CDR3 protein: CASSRAEYGTEAFF
CDR3 DNA: TGTGCCAGCAGCAGGGCCGAATACGGCACTGAAGCTTTCTTT

V gene: TRBV7-8
J gene: TRBJ1-5
D gene: -
CDR3 length: 13
clone size: few
CDR3 protein: CASSLGVSQPQHF
CDR3 DNA: TGTGCCAGCAGCTTAGGGGTTAGTCAGCCCCAGCATTTT

V gene: TRBV19
J gene: TRBJ2-2
D gene: -
CDR3 length: 15
clone size: -
CDR3 protein: CASTGGAFYAGELFF
CDR3 DNA: TGTGCCAGTACAGGGGGGGCATTCTATGCCGGGGAGCTGTTTTTT

V gene: TRBV6-5
J gene: TRBJ2-1
D gene: -
CDR3 length: 14
clone size: -
CDR3 protein: CASSSLTGNNEQFF
CDR3 DNA: TGTGCCAGCAGTTCCCTGACAGGAAACAATGAGCAGTTCTTC

V gene: TRBV15
J gene: TRBJ2-7
D gene: TRBD1
CDR3 length: 15
clone size: -
CDR3 protein: CATSRDSGQGAEQYF
CDR3 DNA: TGTGCCACCAGCAGAGATTCGGGTCAGGGGGCCGAGCAGTACTTC

V gene: TRBV7-9
J gene: TRBJ2-6
D gene: -
CDR3 length: 13
clone size: -
CDR3 protein: CALPPSGANVLTF
CDR3 DNA: TGTGCCCTACCCCCCTCTGGGGCCAACGTCCTGACTTTC

V gene: TRBV5-6
J gene: TRBJ2-5
D gene: -
CDR3 length: 14
clone size: -
CDR3 protein: CASTLLTSEETQYF
CDR3 DNA: TGTGCCAGCACCCTGTTGACCTCGGAAGAGACCCAGTACTTC

V gene: TRBV5-1
J gene: TRBJ1-3
D gene: -
CDR3 length: 14
clone size: -
CDR3 protein: CASSLAGTGNTIYF
CDR3 DNA: TGCGCCAGCAGCTTGGCAGGTACCGGAAACACCATATATTTT

V gene: TRBV6-1
J gene: TRBJ2-4
D gene: -
CDR3 length: 15
clone size: -
CDR3 protein: CASSLGGGKGNIQYF
CDR3 DNA: TGTGCCAGCAGTCTAGGGGGGGGGAAGGGAAACATTCAGTACTTC